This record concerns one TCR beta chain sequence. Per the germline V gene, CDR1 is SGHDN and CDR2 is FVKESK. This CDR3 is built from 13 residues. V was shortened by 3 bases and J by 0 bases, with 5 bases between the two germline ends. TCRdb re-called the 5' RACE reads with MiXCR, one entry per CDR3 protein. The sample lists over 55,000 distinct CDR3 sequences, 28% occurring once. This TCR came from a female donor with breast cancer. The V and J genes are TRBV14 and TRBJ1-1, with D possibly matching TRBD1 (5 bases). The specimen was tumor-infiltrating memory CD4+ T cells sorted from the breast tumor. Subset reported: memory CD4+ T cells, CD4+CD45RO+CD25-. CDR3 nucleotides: TGTGCCAGCAGCCAGGGGGTGAACACTGAAGCTTTCTTT. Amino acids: CASSQGVNTEAFF.